The T cell receptor beta chain under discussion was sequenced for a study of T cell responses to AZD1222 COVID-19 vaccine. Data came from immunoSEQ multiplex PCR; TCRdb stores just in-frame clones and leaves some out. The sample has approximately 60,000 clones; approximately 83% are singletons. The ends lost 4 bases at V and 3 bases at J; junction bases unmatched: 7. The CDR3 runs 14 residues. Germline assignment: CDR1 GTSNPN and CDR2 SVGIG (reference sequence). The sample here was peripheral blood, taken on day 0 of AZD1222 vaccination. This chain connects TRBV30 to TRBJ2-7, with 9 bases identical to TRBD1. The clonotype comes from an adult in good health. CDR3: CAWIRTGVGYEQYF. The CDR3 coding sequence is TGTGCCTGGATCCGGACAGGGGTAGGCTACGAGCAGTACTTC.